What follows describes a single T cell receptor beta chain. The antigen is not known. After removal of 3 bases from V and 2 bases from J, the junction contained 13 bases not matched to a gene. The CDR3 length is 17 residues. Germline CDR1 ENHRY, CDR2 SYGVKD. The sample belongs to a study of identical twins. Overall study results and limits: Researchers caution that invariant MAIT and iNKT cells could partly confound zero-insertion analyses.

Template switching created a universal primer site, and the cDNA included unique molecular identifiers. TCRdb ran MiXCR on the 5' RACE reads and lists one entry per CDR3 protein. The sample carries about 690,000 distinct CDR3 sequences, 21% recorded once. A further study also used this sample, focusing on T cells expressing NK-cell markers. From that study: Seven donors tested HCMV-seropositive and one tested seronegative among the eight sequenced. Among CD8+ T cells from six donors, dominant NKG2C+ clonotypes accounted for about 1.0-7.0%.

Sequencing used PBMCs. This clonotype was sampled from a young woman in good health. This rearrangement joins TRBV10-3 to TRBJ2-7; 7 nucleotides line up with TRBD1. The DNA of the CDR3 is TGTGCCATCAGTGATCCCACCGCGCAGGGGGTACCCTACGAGCAGTACTTC. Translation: CAISDPTAQGVPYEQYF.